This record concerns one T cell receptor (beta chain) sequence. Its specificity is not known. The sample comes from a study of cytomegalovirus exposure and HLA in healthy donors. Study summary: Some 200 million T cells yielded 120 million or so unique TCR beta sequences, as an earlier analysis found. Whole-study findings and limits: Later analysis associated a missense DCLRE1C variant with TCR beta V- and J-gene trimming. Across donors, sequencing depth was assumed by presence/absence analyses to be roughly uniform.

Donors counted as nominally healthy when sampled, yet unrecorded immune exposures were likely. The CDR3 has 15 amino acids. J was trimmed by 4 bases and V by 8 bases; bases with no gene match: 11. Per germline, CDR1 MDHEN and CDR2 SYDVKM. The PCR contained 60 Vbeta and 13 Jbeta primers. Generated by immunoSEQ multiplex PCR, the TCRdb table keeps only in-frame clones and is missing some. The table lists around 160,000 clones, 75% of them singletons, with around 4.6% in the top ten. This TCR came from a male donor in good health and CMV-seronegative. Sequencing was done on a sample of PBMCs. The rearrangement links TRBV28 to TRBJ2-1; 7 bases match TRBD2. DNA of the CDR3: TGTGCCAGCGCACCCGGCGGGACTAATTACAATGAGCAGTTCTTC. Protein product: CASAPGGTNYNEQFF.